This is a list of T cell receptor beta chains from one sample in a study of blood T cell repertoires in COVID-19. Sequencing was performed with immunoSEQ multiplex PCR; in TCRdb, only in-frame clones are kept and a portion is missing. Altogether a few hundred thousand clones are present, about nine tenths being singletons, with the ten largest covering about 0.6%. The sample consisted of PBMCs or T cells enriched from blood (not recorded which). Receptor source: a man in his late teens or twenties who had recovered from COVID-19. Each CDR3 is given with its conserved first and last residue. Each record gives: V gene, CDR3 protein.

>TRBV14
CASSQDRVQAFF
>TRBV29-1
CSGRDRDNQPQHF
>TRBV5-4
CASSRNGGDYGYTF
>TRBV4-1
CASSPGQGGGNTIYF
>TRBV2
CASSDLAVNTEAFF
>TRBV19
CASAPGQKNYGYTF
>TRBV3-1/TRBV3-2
CASSPSERTDTQYF
>TRBV6-1
CASSERTGYYEQYF
>TRBV3-1/TRBV3-2
CASFGVGKLFF
>TRBV11-2
CASSPRSNTEAFF
>TRBV19
CASSPRPTEILFF
>TRBV7-3
CASSLSLAEGTDTQYF
>TRBV5-4
CASSEGGIRAYGYTF
>TRBV30
CAWRILELAGFNEQFF
>TRBV12-3/TRBV12-4
CASSFSGSYEQYF
>TRBV3-1/TRBV3-2
CASSQGQAETQYF
>TRBV19
CASSIGGSYGYTF
>TRBV2
CASSPPGGHYEKLFF
>TRBV28
CASSKKDRGGGYTF
>TRBV19
CASSIWTAWDSNQPQHF
>TRBV28
CASSLPQRQGETQYF
>TRBV7-3
CASSLTGSGSEQFF
>TRBV7-3
CASSLGTSTDTQYF
>TRBV15
CATSRDQKEKLFF
>TRBV6-5
CASNNRVTEAFF
>TRBV29-1
CSVGAGGYTF
>TRBV5-6
CASAGGGAVYGYTF
>TRBV5-6
CASSPPGKTEAFF
>TRBV10-3
CAIGRGGGDEQFF
>TRBV11-1
CASSTGTGFF
>TRBV30
CAGVQGRLNTEAFF
>TRBV2
CASTLTGYGYTF
>TRBV7-2
CASSSGAPYGYTF
>TRBV28
CASSRPGTGGRGYTF
>TRBV11-3
CASSLGWTSGYNEQFF
>TRBV15
CATSRTGDGQPQHF
>TRBV5-1
CASDTGGGGANVLTF
>TRBV19
CASSPKRQGLRFTEAFF
>TRBV14
CASSQDSRGGFYEQYF